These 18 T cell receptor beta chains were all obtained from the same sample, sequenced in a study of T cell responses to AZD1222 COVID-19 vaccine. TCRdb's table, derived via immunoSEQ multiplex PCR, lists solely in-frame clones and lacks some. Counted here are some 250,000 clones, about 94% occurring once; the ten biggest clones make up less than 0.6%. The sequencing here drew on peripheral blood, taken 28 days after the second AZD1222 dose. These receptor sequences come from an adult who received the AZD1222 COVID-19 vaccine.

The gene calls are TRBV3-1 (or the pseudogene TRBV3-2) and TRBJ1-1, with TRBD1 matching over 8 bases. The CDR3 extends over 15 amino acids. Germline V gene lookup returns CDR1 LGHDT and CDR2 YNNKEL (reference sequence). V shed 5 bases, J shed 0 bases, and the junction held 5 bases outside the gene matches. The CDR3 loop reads CASSWTGRMNTEAFF. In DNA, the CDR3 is TGTGCCAGCAGCTGGACAGGGAGGATGAACACTGAAGCTTTCTTT.

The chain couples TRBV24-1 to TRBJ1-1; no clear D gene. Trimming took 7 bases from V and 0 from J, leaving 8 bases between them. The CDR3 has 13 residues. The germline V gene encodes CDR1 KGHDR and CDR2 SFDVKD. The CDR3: CATRGNMNTEAFF. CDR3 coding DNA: TGTGCCACCAGGGGCAATATGAACACTGAAGCTTTCTTT.

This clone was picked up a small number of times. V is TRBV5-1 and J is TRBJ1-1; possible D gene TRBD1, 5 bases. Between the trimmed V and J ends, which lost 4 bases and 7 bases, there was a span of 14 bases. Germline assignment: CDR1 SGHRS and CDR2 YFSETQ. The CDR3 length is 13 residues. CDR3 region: CASSPGFGGEAFF. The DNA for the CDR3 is TGCGCCAGCAGCCCGGGGTTCGGGGGTGAAGCTTTCTTT.

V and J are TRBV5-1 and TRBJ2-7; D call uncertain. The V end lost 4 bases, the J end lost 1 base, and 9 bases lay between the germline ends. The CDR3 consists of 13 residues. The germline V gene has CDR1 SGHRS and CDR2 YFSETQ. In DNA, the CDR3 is TGCGCCAGCAGCGTCGAGAGGTCCTACGAGCAGTACTTC. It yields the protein CASSVERSYEQYF.

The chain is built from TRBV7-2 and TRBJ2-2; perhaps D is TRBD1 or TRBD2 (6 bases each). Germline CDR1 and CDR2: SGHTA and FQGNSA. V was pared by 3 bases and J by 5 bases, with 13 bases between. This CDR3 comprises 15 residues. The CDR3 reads CASSLEGVNTGELFF. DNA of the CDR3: TGTGCCAGCAGCTTGGAGGGGGTGAATACCGGGGAGCTGTTTTTT. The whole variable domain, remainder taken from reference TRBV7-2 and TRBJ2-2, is GAGVSQSPSNKVTEKGKDVELRCDPISGHTALYWYRQSLGQGLEFLIYFQGNSAPDKSGLPSDRFSAERTGGSVSTLTIQRTQQEDSAVYLCASSLEGVNTGELFFGEGSRLTVL.

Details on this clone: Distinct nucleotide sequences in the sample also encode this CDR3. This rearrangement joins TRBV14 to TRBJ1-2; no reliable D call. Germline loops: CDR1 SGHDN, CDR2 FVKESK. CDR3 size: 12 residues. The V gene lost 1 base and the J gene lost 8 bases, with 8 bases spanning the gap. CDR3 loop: CASSQVRGGYTF. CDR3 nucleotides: TGTGCCAGCAGCCAAGTCAGAGGGGGCTACACCTTC.

The CDR3 DNA reads TGTGCCAGCAGTTCACAGGGCCCGGACAATGAGCAGTTCTTC. Translation: CASSSQGPDNEQFF. The gene calls are TRBV2 and TRBJ2-1, with a tentative D call TRBD1 (6 bases). Germline lookup yields CDR1 SNHLY and CDR2 FYNNEI. The CDR3 is 14 amino acids. Trimming pared 5 bases from V and 5 bases from J, leaving 13 bases between.

The DNA of the CDR3 is TGTGCCAGCGGGACAGGCTATTCCTACGAGCAGTACTTC. This codes for CASGTGYSYEQYF. The rearrangement joins TRBV28 to TRBJ2-7; TRBD1 aligns across 8 bases. The CDR3 has 13 residues. Germline CDR1 is MDHEN and CDR2 is SYDVKM. V shed 8 bases, J shed 1 base, and the junction held 4 bases outside the gene matches.

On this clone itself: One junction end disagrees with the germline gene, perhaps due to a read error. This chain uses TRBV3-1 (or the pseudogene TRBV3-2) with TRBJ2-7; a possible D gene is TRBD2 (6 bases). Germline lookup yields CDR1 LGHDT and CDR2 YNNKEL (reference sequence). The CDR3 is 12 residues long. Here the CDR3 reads CASSQDESGPDF. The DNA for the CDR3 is TGTGCCAGCAGCCAAGATGAGAGCGGGCCAGACTTC.

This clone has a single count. DNA of the CDR3: TGTGCCAGCAACCGGGACAGCGATTACTATGGCTACACCTTC. It specifies CASNRDSDYYGYTF. The chain recombines TRBV5-7 with TRBJ1-2; 7 bases agree with TRBD1. TRBV5-7 is an ORF; its function is uncertain. J gave up 3 bases and V 6 bases, and 8 bases lay outside the gene matches. The length of the CDR3 is 14 residues.

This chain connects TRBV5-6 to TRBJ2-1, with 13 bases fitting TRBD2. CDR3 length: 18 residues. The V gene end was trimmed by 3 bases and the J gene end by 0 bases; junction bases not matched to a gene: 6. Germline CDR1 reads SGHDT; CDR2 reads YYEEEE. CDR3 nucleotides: TGTGCCAGCAGCTCCGGGACTAGCGGGACAGGCTCCTACAATGAGCAGTTCTTC. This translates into CASSSGTSGTGSYNEQFF.

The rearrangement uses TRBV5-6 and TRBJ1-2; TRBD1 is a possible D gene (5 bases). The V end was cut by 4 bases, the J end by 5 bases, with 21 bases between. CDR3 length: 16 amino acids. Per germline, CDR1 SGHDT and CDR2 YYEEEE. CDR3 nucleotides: TGTGCCAGCAGCCCTGGACATCTCCCGAGGAGATATGGCTACACCTTC. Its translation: CASSPGHLPRRYGYTF.

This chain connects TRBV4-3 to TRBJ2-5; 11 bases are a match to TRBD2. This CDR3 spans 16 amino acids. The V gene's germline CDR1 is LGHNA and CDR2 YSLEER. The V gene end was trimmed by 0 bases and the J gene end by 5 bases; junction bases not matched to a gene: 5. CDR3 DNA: TGCGCCAGCAGCCAAGACGGGACTAGCGGCCTGGAGACCCAGTACTTC. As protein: CASSQDGTSGLETQYF.

CDR3 sequence reads: CASSFGPVGTGELFF. The CDR3 DNA is TGCGCCAGCAGCTTCGGCCCAGTGGGCACCGGGGAGCTGTTTTTT. This chain links TRBV5-1 with TRBJ2-2; D gene unclear. The germline V and J ends were trimmed by 2 bases and 4 bases, with 12 bases remaining between them. The CDR3 totals 15 residues. CDR1 and CDR2 from the germline V gene are SGHRS and YFSETQ.

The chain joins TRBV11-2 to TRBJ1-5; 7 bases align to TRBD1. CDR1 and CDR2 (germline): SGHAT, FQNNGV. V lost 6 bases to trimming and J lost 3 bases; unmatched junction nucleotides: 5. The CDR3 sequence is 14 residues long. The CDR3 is CASSLGTVNQPQHF. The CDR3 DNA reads TGTGCCAGCAGTTTGGGGACAGTCAATCAGCCCCAGCATTTT.

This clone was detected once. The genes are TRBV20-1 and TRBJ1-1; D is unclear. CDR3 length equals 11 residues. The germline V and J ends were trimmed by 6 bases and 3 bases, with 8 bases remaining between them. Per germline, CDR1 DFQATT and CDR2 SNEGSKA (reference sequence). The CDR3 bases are TGCAGTGCCGCCCCAGACACTGAAGCTTTCTTT. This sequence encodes CSAAPDTEAFF.

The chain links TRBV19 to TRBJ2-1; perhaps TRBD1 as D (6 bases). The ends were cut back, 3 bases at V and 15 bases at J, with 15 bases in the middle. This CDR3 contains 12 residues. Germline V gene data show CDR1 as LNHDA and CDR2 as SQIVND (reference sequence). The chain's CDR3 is CASSIQGSLPFF. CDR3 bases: TGTGCCAGTAGTATTCAGGGGAGCCTCCCGTTCTTC.

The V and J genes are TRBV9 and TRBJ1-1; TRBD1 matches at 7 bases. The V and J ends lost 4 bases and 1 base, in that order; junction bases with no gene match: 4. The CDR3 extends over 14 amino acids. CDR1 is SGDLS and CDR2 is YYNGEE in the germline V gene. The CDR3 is CASSPGQENTEAFF. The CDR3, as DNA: TGTGCCAGCAGCCCTGGACAGGAGAACACTGAAGCTTTCTTT.